Presented here are 22 T cell receptor beta chains from one specimen sequenced in a study of cytomegalovirus exposure and HLA in healthy donors. TCRdb's table, derived via immunoSEQ multiplex PCR, lists solely in-frame clones and lacks some. The sample yields 200,000 to 300,000 clones, approximately 83% seen once. Sequenced input: PBMCs. Every receptor here comes from a young woman in good health and CMV-seropositive.

This clone came up a few times. The rearrangement links TRBV5-6 to TRBJ1-3; D gene unclear. The CDR3 is 14 residues long. V was cut by 3 bases and J by 0 bases, with 7 bases left in between. CDR1 and CDR2 (germline): SGHDT, YYEEEE. CDR3 DNA sequence: TGTGCCAGCAGCTCTCGGTTCTCTGGAAACACCATATATTTT. Protein product: CASSSRFSGNTIYF.

V usage is TRBV28 and J usage is TRBJ1-5; no reliable D call. This CDR3 is 12 amino acids long. Trimming removed 3 bases from V and 4 bases from J, with 4 bases in between. Germline CDR1 is MDHEN and CDR2 is SYDVKM. CDR3 sequence reads: CASSFRNQPQHF. CDR3 DNA: TGTGCCAGCAGTTTCAGGAATCAGCCCCAGCATTTT.

The chain employs TRBV6-5 and TRBJ1-1, with D perhaps matching TRBD1 (5 bases). Trimming shortened V by 2 bases and J by 4 bases, and 14 bases separated the two germline ends. Germline CDR1 MNHEY, CDR2 SVGAGI. CDR3 length: 15 residues. CDR3 loop: CASSYTPGAGTEAFF. The CDR3 coding sequence is TGTGCCAGCAGTTACACCCCTGGGGCAGGCACTGAAGCTTTCTTT.

V is TRBV28 and J is TRBJ2-7, with TRBD2 matching over 8 bases. The V gene's germline CDR1 is MDHEN and CDR2 SYDVKM. There are 16 residues in the CDR3. V lost 6 bases to trimming and J lost 3 bases; unmatched junction nucleotides: 13. In nucleotides, the CDR3 is TGTGCCAGCAGCCGTCGGTTGACTAGCGAGTACTACGAGCAGTACTTC. Translated, it gives CASSRRLTSEYYEQYF.

This chain links TRBV10-3 with TRBJ1-2; 8 bases match TRBD1. Trimming removed 9 bases from V and 3 bases from J; junction bases left unmatched: 15. The CDR3 contains 16 residues. Germline values: CDR1 ENHRY, CDR2 SYGVKD. The CDR3 here is CAITAFGQGGDYGYTF. The CDR3 DNA follows: TGTGCCATTACCGCCTTCGGACAGGGAGGGGACTATGGCTACACCTTC.

J is TRBJ2-2 and V is TRBV27, with D perhaps matching TRBD2 (6 bases). There are 16 residues in the CDR3. In germline, CDR1 is MNHEY, CDR2 SMNVEV (reference sequence). V gave up 5 bases and J gave up 4 bases, with 17 bases separating them. Written as DNA, the CDR3 is TGTGCCAGCAGTCCCCATTTCGGGGGAGGCACCGGGGAGCTGTTTTTT. Encoded protein: CASSPHFGGGTGELFF.

This rearrangement joins TRBV10-3 to TRBJ2-2; 12 bases align to TRBD2. The germline V gene has CDR1 ENHRY and CDR2 SYGVKD. The V and J ends lost 10 bases and 8 bases, in that order; junction bases with no gene match: 5. CDR3 length equals 13 residues. The CDR3 sequence is CATYTSGRGELFF. The CDR3 DNA reads as TGTGCCACCTACACTAGCGGGAGGGGGGAGCTGTTTTTT.

The rearrangement joins TRBV9 to TRBJ2-5, with 12 bases aligning to TRBD2. The germline CDR1 and CDR2 sequences are SGDLS and YYNGEE. V lost 0 bases and J lost 4; bases outside the gene matches: 10. The CDR3 loop spans 18 amino acids. This CDR3 is CASSVGVTSGRVGETQYF. Written as DNA, the CDR3 is TGTGCCAGCAGCGTAGGTGTGACTAGCGGGAGAGTAGGAGAGACCCAGTACTTC.

The V and J genes are TRBV25-1 and TRBJ2-3, with no clear D. The CDR3 spans 12 residues. V was shortened by 2 bases and J by 3 bases, with 3 bases between the two germline ends. The germline V gene encodes CDR1 MGHDK and CDR2 SYGVNS. CDR3 in DNA: TGTGCCAGCAGTGAAGCGACAGATACGCAGTATTTT. Its translation: CASSEATDTQYF.

The chain combines TRBV27 with TRBJ1-1, with a tentative D call TRBD1 (5 bases). V was pared by 6 bases and J by 3 bases, with 20 bases between. The germline V gene has CDR1 MNHEY and CDR2 SMNVEV (reference sequence). The CDR3 runs 16 residues. CDR3 amino acids: CASRLDWGDRDTEAFF. CDR3 coding DNA: TGTGCCAGCAGGCTCGATTGGGGGGATCGGGACACTGAAGCTTTCTTT.

This clone has a single count. This chain connects TRBV7-6 to TRBJ2-7; D gene uncertain. The CDR3 has 14 residues. CDR1 SGHVS and CDR2 FNYEAQ come from the germline V gene. The V and J ends lost 5 bases and 2 bases respectively, with 13 bases between them. CDR3 amino acids: CASSPNIPAYEQYF. CDR3 bases: TGTGCCAGCAGCCCTAATATACCGGCCTACGAGCAGTACTTC.

The V gene is TRBV13, the J gene TRBJ1-2; D is possibly TRBD1 (5 bases). The CDR3 totals 19 residues. The V end lost 0 bases, the J end lost 4 bases, and 24 bases lay between the germline ends. Germline V CDR1 and CDR2: PRHDT, FYEKMQ (reference sequence). CDR3 bases: TGTGCCAGCAGCTTAGGCGGGTTGGAGGGGTCCAATTTCTCCTATGGCTACACCTTC. Translated: CASSLGGLEGSNFSYGYTF.

The chain employs TRBV19 and TRBJ2-7; TRBD1 agrees at 10 bases. Looked up from germline, CDR1 is LNHDA and CDR2 is SQIVND (reference sequence). Trimming at V came to 6 bases and at J to 2 bases, leaving 7 bases not matched to a gene. This CDR3 has 15 amino acids. This chain's CDR3 is CASSRGTGDPYEQYF. The CDR3 nucleotides read TGTGCCAGTAGCCGTGGGACAGGGGATCCCTACGAGCAGTACTTC. Variable domain in full (rest from reference TRBV19 and TRBJ2-7): DGGITQSPKYLFRKEGQNVTLSCEQNLNHDAMYWYRQDPGQGLRLIYYSQIVNDFQKGDIAEGYSVSREKKESFPLTVTSAQKNPTAFYLCASSRGTGDPYEQYFGPGTRLTVT.

The J gene is TRBJ2-7, the V gene TRBV27, with 9 bases fitting TRBD2. This CDR3 spans 14 amino acids. With 4 bases clipped from V and 6 bases from J, the junction kept 7 bases outside the gene matches. In germline, CDR1 is MNHEY, CDR2 SMNVEV (reference sequence). This CDR3 reads CASSWLAGDSEQYF. CDR3 DNA sequence: TGTGCCAGCAGTTGGTTAGCGGGAGATAGCGAGCAGTACTTC.

For the CDR3, the DNA is TGCGCCAGCAGCTTACAGGGCTACGAGCAGTACTTC. Translation: CASSLQGYEQYF. This chain connects TRBV5-1 to TRBJ2-7, with D possibly being TRBD1 (6 bases). The CDR3 contains 12 residues. Germline lookup yields CDR1 SGHRS and CDR2 YFSETQ. Trimming cost V 2 bases and J 3 bases, with 6 bases left between them.

This clone was found once. DNA for the CDR3: TGCGCCAGCAGCTCTCCCCTATATGGCTACACCTTC. As protein: CASSSPLYGYTF. V gene TRBV5-1 combines with J gene TRBJ1-2; D is ambiguous. Trimming stripped 3 bases from V and 5 bases from J, with 8 bases between. The CDR3 sequence is 12 residues long. Germline CDR1 and CDR2: SGHRS and YFSETQ.

The chain employs TRBV9 and TRBJ2-1; TRBD2 matches at 7 bases. V lost 0 bases to trimming and J lost 3 bases; unmatched junction nucleotides: 6. The germline V gene has CDR1 SGDLS and CDR2 YYNGEE. The CDR3 contains 16 residues. CDR3 sequence reads: CASSVGEGLYYNEQFF. CDR3 in DNA: TGTGCCAGCAGCGTAGGGGAGGGTTTGTACTACAATGAGCAGTTCTTC.

The V and J genes are TRBV2 and TRBJ2-3; TRBD2 aligns across 9 bases. The length of the CDR3 is 15 residues. The ends lost 9 bases at V and 4 bases at J; junction bases unmatched: 11. Germline V CDR1 and CDR2: SNHLY, FYNNEI. The CDR3 DNA follows: TGTGCCAGAAGAAATAGCGGGAGTGGCGCAGATACGCAGTATTTT. Translated: CARRNSGSGADTQYF.

The rearrangement joins TRBV10-1 to TRBJ2-1; 12 nucleotides agree with TRBD1. In germline, CDR1 is WNHNN, CDR2 SYGVQD (reference sequence). The V gene end was trimmed by 0 bases and the J gene end by 6 bases; junction bases not matched to a gene: 6. This CDR3 comprises 17 residues. The CDR3 coding sequence is TGCGCCAGCAGTGAGTCGACCCGGGACAGGGGGCTCAATGAGCAGTTCTTC. Translation gives CASSESTRDRGLNEQFF.

V gene TRBV5-6 combines with J gene TRBJ2-1; D perhaps matches TRBD2 (6 bases). CDR3 length: 16 residues. V was clipped by 0 bases and J by 3 bases, with 13 bases between them. CDR1 is SGHDT and CDR2 is YYEEEE in the germline V gene. The CDR3 coding sequence is TGTGCCAGCAGCTTGGAAGGCGGGGTGGTCTACAATGAGCAGTTCTTC. Its protein is CASSLEGGVVYNEQFF.

The genes are TRBV29-1 and TRBJ2-7; 14 nucleotides agree with TRBD2. CDR1 SQVTM and CDR2 ANQGSEA come from the germline V gene. Germline trimming cut 3 bases from V and 6 bases from J; bases unmatched to any gene: 4. CDR3 length: 14 amino acids. The CDR3 reads CSVDPGTSGSEQYF. In DNA, the CDR3 is TGCAGCGTTGACCCCGGGACTAGCGGGAGCGAGCAGTACTTC.

This rearrangement joins TRBV4-2 to TRBJ1-4; TRBD1 might be the D (5 bases). CDR1 and CDR2 from the germline V gene are LGHNA and YNFKEQ. V lost 1 base and J lost 4, with 10 bases in between. This CDR3 comprises 15 residues. CDR3 region: CASSQVGRDNEKLFF. The CDR3 region has the DNA TGTGCCAGCAGCCAAGTGGGCAGGGATAATGAAAAACTGTTTTTT.